This passage covers 32 T cell receptor beta chains from one sample sequenced in a study of Ad26.COV2.S vaccination and SARS-CoV-2 variants. Regarding treatment: around 19 received Ad26.COV2.S at low or high dose, single or two shots; about 5 received placebo; per-sample allocation not given. Samples analyzed were those drawn on day 63 after the first vaccine or placebo injection. The repertoire was sequenced with immunoSEQ multiplex PCR; TCRdb's copy has only in-frame clones and lacks some. This sample has about 480,000 clones, with 70% to 90% found just once. The sequenced sample was peripheral blood, obtained in a trial of Ad26.COV2.S vaccine versus placebo. These receptors came from a person aged 18-65 years who received the Ad26.COV2.S COVID-19 vaccine or a placebo.

The CDR3, as DNA: TGTGCCAGCAGTTATCGAATTGGGGACACTGAAGCTTTCTTT. It yields the protein CASSYRIGDTEAFF. The chain is built from TRBV6-5 and TRBJ1-1; D gene ambiguous. The CDR3 spans 14 residues. V lost 3 bases, J lost 3 bases, and 11 bases lay in between. CDR1 is MNHEY, CDR2 SVGAGI, per germline.

The gene calls are TRBV7-2 and TRBJ2-6; perhaps TRBD1 as D (6 bases). From germline, CDR1 is SGHTA and CDR2 FQGNSA. The V gene lost 5 bases and the J gene lost 2 bases, with 10 bases spanning the gap. The CDR3 is made up of 15 amino acids. DNA for the CDR3: TGTGCCAGCAGCAAACAGGGTACTGGGGCCAACGTCCTGACTTTC. It is translated as CASSKQGTGANVLTF.

V and J are TRBV7-9 and TRBJ2-7; TRBD1 is a possible D gene (6 bases). The CDR3 spans 13 residues. Trimming removed 5 bases from V and 3 bases from J, with 11 bases in between. CDR1 and CDR2 (germline): SEHNR, FQNEAQ (reference sequence). The DNA for the CDR3 is TGTGCCAGCAGCCCACAGGGTTTCTACGAGCAGTACTTC. Translated: CASSPQGFYEQYF.

This chain uses TRBV18 with TRBJ1-1; no clear D. Germline loops: CDR1 KGHSH, CDR2 LQKENI. Trimming removed 3 bases from V and 2 bases from J, with 13 bases in between. The CDR3 extends over 15 amino acids. The CDR3 DNA follows: TGTGCCAGCTCACCTTCCATTTCTAGCAACACTGAAGCTTTCTTT. Its translation: CASSPSISSNTEAFF.

A single count supports this clone. The chain employs TRBV10-2 and TRBJ2-3; 11 bases line up with TRBD2. The CDR3 has 17 amino acids. Germline CDR1 WSHSY, CDR2 SAAADI. After removal of 4 bases from V and 1 base from J, the junction contained 7 bases not matched to a gene. The CDR3 DNA sequence: TGCGCCAGCAGTGGGGCCCGACTAGCGGGACGCACAGATACGCAGTATTTT. Protein: CASSGARLAGRTDTQYF.

The V and J genes are TRBV5-5 and TRBJ1-4; D is unclear. Germline lookup yields CDR1 SGHKS and CDR2 YYEKEE (reference sequence). V dropped 3 bases and J dropped 7 bases, with 16 bases sitting between them. CDR3 length equals 15 residues. CDR3 sequence reads: CASSSDPGWGEKLFF. The CDR3 DNA is TGTGCCAGCAGCTCAGACCCCGGGTGGGGTGAAAAACTGTTTTTT.

The rearrangement uses TRBV9 and TRBJ2-1, with 9 positions matching TRBD1. The CDR3 is made up of 17 amino acids. The germline V gene encodes CDR1 SGDLS and CDR2 YYNGEE. The trim removed 0 bases at V and 0 bases at J, leaving 4 bases unmatched. The CDR3 loop is CASSVEGQGYSYNEQFF. The DNA for the CDR3 is TGTGCCAGCAGCGTAGAGGGACAGGGTTACTCCTACAATGAGCAGTTCTTC.

The chain's CDR3 is CASSTPSGVAKNIQYF. DNA of the CDR3: TGTGCCAGTAGTACCCCCTCAGGCGTAGCCAAAAACATTCAGTACTTC. The V call is TRBV19, the J call TRBJ2-4, with D unclear. V was shortened by 4 bases and J by 0 bases, with 13 bases between the two germline ends. Germline values: CDR1 LNHDA, CDR2 SQIVND (reference sequence). The CDR3 totals 16 residues.

The gene calls are TRBV13 and TRBJ1-6; D is uncertain. Germline CDR1 PRHDT, CDR2 FYEKMQ (reference sequence). Trimming took off 4 bases at V and 10 bases at J, with 11 bases between the two ends. The CDR3 length is 13 residues. CDR3 protein: CASSSTNGSPLHF. CDR3 DNA: TGTGCCAGCAGCTCGACCAACGGCTCACCCCTCCACTTT.

This chain connects TRBV30 to TRBJ1-2; weak D call: TRBD1 (6 bases). The CDR3 extends over 13 amino acids. The germline gives CDR1 GTSNPN, CDR2 SVGIG (reference sequence). The V end lost 3 bases, the J end lost 6 bases, and 14 bases lay between the germline ends. The CDR3 DNA is TGTGCCTGGAGCGTCCAGGGGTGGAATGGCTACACCTTC. Protein: CAWSVQGWNGYTF. Supplemented by reference TRBV30 and TRBJ1-2, the full variable domain reads SQTIHQWPATLVQPVGSPLSLECTVEGTSNPNLYWYRQAAGRGLQLLFYSVGIGQISSEVPQNLSASRPQDRQFILSSKKLLLSDSGFYLCAWSVQGWNGYTFGSGTRLTVV.

This clone is a singleton in its sample. The J gene is TRBJ2-3, the V gene TRBV2, with 12 nucleotides matching TRBD2. Germline CDR1 SNHLY, CDR2 FYNNEI. The trim removed 7 bases at V and 5 bases at J, leaving 7 bases unmatched. The CDR3 totals 15 residues. DNA of the CDR3: TGTGCCAGCATCCAAGGACTAGCGGGAAGAGATACGCAGTATTTT. Translated: CASIQGLAGRDTQYF.

In this sample, this clone turned up a few times. The chain is built from TRBV7-6 and TRBJ2-2; TRBD2 aligns across 9 bases. Losses at the gene ends were 5 bases for V and 3 bases for J; bases not matched to a gene: 7. Germline V gene data show CDR1 as SGHVS and CDR2 as FNYEAQ. The CDR3 is made up of 16 amino acids. The CDR3 reads CASSPQGLAHTGELFF. The CDR3 DNA follows: TGTGCCAGCAGCCCCCAGGGACTAGCCCACACCGGGGAGCTGTTTTTT.

The genes are TRBV30 and TRBJ1-6, with D possibly being TRBD1 (6 bases). Germline CDR1 and CDR2: GTSNPN and SVGIG (reference sequence). V was shortened by 6 bases and J by 9 bases, with 15 bases between the two germline ends. The CDR3 has 13 residues. The CDR3 region is CACRGVVGSPLHF. CDR3 coding DNA: TGTGCCTGCAGGGGTGTCGTTGGTTCACCCCTCCACTTT.

This clone has only a few counts. The chain carries TRBV7-9 and TRBJ1-3, with D possibly TRBD1 on 5 matching bases. Germline V lookup: CDR1 SEHNR, CDR2 FQNEAQ (reference sequence). The V gene lost 5 bases and the J gene lost 3 bases, with 14 bases spanning the gap. The CDR3 is 15 amino acids. CDR3 coding DNA: TGTGCCAGCAGCGCAGACGGGACCCTTGGAAACACCATATATTTT. Protein: CASSADGTLGNTIYF.

The gene calls are TRBV2 and TRBJ2-7; 9 bases map to TRBD1. Germline V gene data show CDR1 as SNHLY and CDR2 as FYNNEI. This CDR3 has 14 residues. After removal of 8 bases from V and 0 bases from J, the junction contained 5 bases not matched to a gene. DNA for the CDR3: TGTGCCAGCGCGGGGGACAGGGCCTCCTACGAGCAGTACTTC. Amino acid sequence: CASAGDRASYEQYF.

Many counts were recorded for this clone. The rearrangement uses TRBV4-2 and TRBJ1-1, with 8 bases lining up with TRBD1. The CDR3 runs 13 residues. Looked up from germline, CDR1 is LGHNA and CDR2 is YNFKEQ. Trimming took 4 bases from V and 8 from J; bases not matched to a gene: 6. The chain's CDR3 is CASSPGQAPEAFF. CDR3 in DNA: TGTGCCAGCAGCCCGGGACAGGCTCCCGAAGCTTTCTTT.

V is TRBV9 and J is TRBJ2-1; TRBD2 might be the D (5 bases). Trimming cost V 4 bases and J 6 bases, with 11 bases left between them. Germline V CDR1 and CDR2: SGDLS, YYNGEE. The CDR3 loop spans 13 amino acids. The CDR3 here is CASSSGSTNEQFF. The CDR3, as DNA: TGTGCCAGCAGCAGTGGGAGCACCAATGAGCAGTTCTTC.

The chain has TRBV5-1 and TRBJ2-3; 11 bases line up with TRBD2. Per germline, CDR1 SGHRS and CDR2 YFSETQ. The V and J ends lost 4 bases and 2 bases, in that order; junction bases with no gene match: 6. The CDR3 has 16 amino acids. The CDR3 DNA follows: TGCGCCAGCAGCGCATTGACTAGCGGGATCACAGATACGCAGTATTTT. It codes for CASSALTSGITDTQYF. The variable domain in full, completed from reference TRBV5-1 and TRBJ2-3, reads KAGVTQTPRYLIKTRGQQVTLSCSPISGHRSVSWYQQTPGQGLQFLFEYFSETQRNKGNFPGRFSGRQFSNSRSEMNVSTLELGDSALYLCASSALTSGITDTQYFGPGTRLTVL.

The rearrangement links TRBV30 to TRBJ1-2; no reliable D call. From germline, CDR1 is GTSNPN and CDR2 SVGIG (reference sequence). The V gene lost 0 bases and the J gene lost 14 bases, with 13 bases spanning the gap. This CDR3 is built from 11 residues. The CDR3: CAWSVGMANTF. CDR3 DNA: TGTGCCTGGAGTGTAGGGATGGCAAATACCTTC. Together with reference TRBV30 and TRBJ1-2, the CDR3 gives the full variable domain: SQTIHQWPATLVQPVGSPLSLECTVEGTSNPNLYWYRQAAGRGLQLLFYSVGIGQISSEVPQNLSASRPQDRQFILSSKKLLLSDSGFYLCAWSVGMANTFGSGTRLTVV.

The rearrangement joins TRBV30 to TRBJ2-7; 8 nucleotides align to TRBD1. This CDR3 has 12 amino acids. Germline V gene sequence: CDR1 GTSNPN, CDR2 SVGIG (reference sequence). Here the CDR3 reads CASNRGDYEQYF. DNA of the CDR3: TGTGCTTCTAACAGGGGGGACTACGAGCAGTACTTC.

V and J are TRBV28 and TRBJ1-2; 9 positions agree with TRBD1. Germline trimming cut 4 bases from V and 4 bases from J; bases unmatched to any gene: 10. CDR1 and CDR2 from the germline V gene are MDHEN and SYDVKM. There are 16 residues in the CDR3. Here the CDR3 DNA reads TGTGCCAGCAGTTCAATAGGGGGACAGGGAGGCTATGGCTACACCTTC. Protein sequence: CASSSIGGQGGYGYTF.

V is TRBV4-1 and J is TRBJ2-1; D remains ambiguous. The CDR3 loop spans 16 amino acids. Germline lookup yields CDR1 MGHRA and CDR2 YSYEKL. V lost 0 bases and J 10 bases, leaving 19 bases between the germline ends. This chain's CDR3 is CASSQDQDRAAREQFF. The CDR3 DNA follows: TGCGCCAGCAGCCAAGATCAAGATAGGGCCGCCCGCGAGCAGTTCTTC.

This rearrangement joins TRBV5-4 to TRBJ1-1, with a tentative D call TRBD1 (5 bases). V lost 4 bases, J lost 3 bases, and 13 bases lay in between. The germline gives CDR1 SGHNT, CDR2 YYREEE (reference sequence). The CDR3 contains 14 residues. The CDR3 nucleotides are TGTGCCAGCAGCCCGGGACCCCGAGACACTGAAGCTTTCTTT. Translation: CASSPGPRDTEAFF.

The chain carries TRBV19 and TRBJ1-1, with D perhaps TRBD1 (5 bases). The CDR3 is made up of 15 amino acids. The V gene's germline CDR1 is LNHDA and CDR2 SQIVND (reference sequence). V was shortened by 0 bases and J by 2 bases, with 10 bases between the two germline ends. This CDR3 is CASSIEARANTEAFF. The CDR3 DNA reads TGTGCCAGTAGTATAGAGGCCAGGGCAAACACTGAAGCTTTCTTT.

This sequence joins TRBV2 and TRBJ2-3, with D possibly matching TRBD2 (6 bases). This CDR3 spans 13 amino acids. The V end lost 6 bases, the J end lost 5 bases, and 12 bases lay between the germline ends. The germline V gene has CDR1 SNHLY and CDR2 FYNNEI. In DNA, the CDR3 is TGTGCCAGCAGAAGGGGAGGTTTAGATACGCAGTATTTT. This gives the protein CASRRGGLDTQYF.

This clone showed up just a few times. The V gene is TRBV5-5, the J gene TRBJ1-5, with D hard to call. In germline, CDR1 is SGHKS, CDR2 YYEKEE (reference sequence). Trimming removed 2 bases at V and 6 bases at J, with 15 bases between. The CDR3 covers 15 residues. CDR3 DNA: TGTGCCAGCAGCTTCGGTCCCGGTCGGGGTCAGCCCCAGCATTTT. It is translated as CASSFGPGRGQPQHF.

On this clone: Distinct nucleotide sequences in the sample also encode this CDR3. The chain is built from TRBV5-1 and TRBJ2-5, with 12 positions matching TRBD2. J lost 5 bases, V lost 2 bases, and 4 bases had no gene match. The germline CDR1 and CDR2 sequences are SGHRS and YFSETQ. CDR3 length: 15 residues. The CDR3 sequence is CASSLALAGGETQYF. CDR3 nucleotides: TGCGCCAGCAGCTTAGCCCTAGCGGGAGGGGAGACCCAGTACTTC.

The genes are TRBV4-2 and TRBJ2-1; 12 nucleotides line up with TRBD2. Unmatched junction bases numbered 4, after V lost 4 bases and J lost 3 bases. The CDR3 is 16 amino acids. Germline-derived CDR1 and CDR2 are LGHNA and YNFKEQ. CDR3 nucleotides: TGTGCCAGCAGCCTACGGACTAGCGGGAACTACAATGAGCAGTTCTTC. It specifies CASSLRTSGNYNEQFF.

The chain links TRBV5-4 to TRBJ1-2; D gene unclear. With 0 bases removed from V and 3 bases from J, the gap between germline ends came to 6 bases. Germline V gene sequence: CDR1 SGHNT, CDR2 YYREEE (reference sequence). The CDR3 consists of 13 residues. The CDR3 DNA reads TGTGCCAGCAGCTTGGGACCTGACTATGGCTACACCTTC. The encoded protein is CASSLGPDYGYTF. The whole variable domain, filled in from reference TRBV5-4 and TRBJ1-2, reads ETGVTQSPTHLIKTRGQQVTLRCSSQSGHNTVSWYQQALGQGPQFIFQYYREEENGRGNFPPRFSGLQFPNYSSELNVNALELDDSALYLCASSLGPDYGYTFGSGTRLTVV.

This sequence joins TRBV6-5 and TRBJ1-2; D gene unclear. Between the trimmed V and J ends, which lost 5 bases and 4 bases, there was a span of 14 bases. This CDR3 has 14 amino acids. From germline, CDR1 is MNHEY and CDR2 SVGAGI. In nucleotides, the CDR3 is TGTGCCAGCAGTCAGACTCGAGGGTTCTATGGCTACACCTTC. Protein: CASSQTRGFYGYTF.

V is TRBV5-1 and J is TRBJ1-1; the D gene is possibly TRBD1 (5 bases). The germline CDR1 and CDR2 sequences are SGHRS and YFSETQ. The CDR3 extends over 13 amino acids. The ends were cut back, 7 bases at V and 3 bases at J, with 13 bases in the middle. Here the CDR3 DNA reads TGCGCCAGCGAGCGGGGGGACGACACTGAAGCTTTCTTT. It codes for CASERGDDTEAFF.

The chain uses TRBV28 and TRBJ2-7; 7 bases map to TRBD2. Per the germline V gene, CDR1 is MDHEN and CDR2 is SYDVKM. The CDR3 is made up of 16 amino acids. J lost 3 bases, V lost 6 bases, and 14 bases had no gene match. CDR3 amino acids: CASSPHRGLAVYEQYF. Written as DNA, the CDR3 is TGTGCCAGCAGCCCCCACCGGGGTCTAGCGGTCTACGAGCAGTACTTC.